The source of this T cell receptor beta chain is a study of blood T cell repertoires in COVID-19. TCRdb keeps only in-frame clones here, not all; method: immunoSEQ multiplex PCR. The sample records about 310,000 clones, nearly 90% being singletons. Germline V lookup: CDR1 KGHDR, CDR2 SFDVKD. The CDR3 covers 16 residues. V lost 6 bases, J lost 6 bases, and 11 bases stayed unmatched. This sequence joins TRBV24-1 and TRBJ2-2; 8 bases agree with TRBD1. Sequenced sample: PBMCs or T cells enriched from blood (not recorded which). The receptor was derived from a woman between 18 and 29 years old with acute COVID-19. In DNA form, the CDR3 reads TGTGCCACCAGTCCCAACGACAGGGGATGGGCCGGGGAGCTGTTTTTT. It translates to CATSPNDRGWAGELFF.